The 14 T cell receptor beta chains below were found in one sample sequenced in a study of T cell responses to AZD1222 COVID-19 vaccine (dated by TCRdb to the early 2020s). The library was produced with the immunoSEQ multiplex PCR assay. TCRdb re-hosts the immuneACCESS table, in-frame sequences only. Its copies lack some clones; in the studies checked, an unresolved V gene accounts for under half of them, and the cause for the rest is not known. This sample holds 70,000 to 95,000 clones; 86% were observed only once. The ten largest clones represent about 6% of the sample. This specimen's time point label, interpreted: about 28 days (+/-7) after the second vaccine dose. The material was peripheral blood, obtained 28 days after the second AZD1222 dose. The receptors derive from an adult who received the AZD1222 COVID-19 vaccine.

This chain joins TRBV9 and TRBJ1-1; unclear D gene. This CDR3 spans 16 amino acids. Germline V gene lookup returns CDR1 SGDLS and CDR2 YYNGEE. The V end was cut by 0 bases, the J end by 6 bases, with 18 bases between. Here the CDR3 reads CASSVGWAEFEAEAFF. DNA for the CDR3: TGTGCCAGCAGCGTAGGTTGGGCTGAATTCGAGGCTGAAGCTTTCTTT.

The chain joins TRBV4-2 to TRBJ2-3; TRBD2 matches at 10 bases. V shed 8 bases, J shed 5 bases, and the junction held 10 bases outside the gene matches. The CDR3 contains 15 residues. The germline V gene has CDR1 LGHNA and CDR2 YNFKEQ. The CDR3 DNA reads TGTGCCAGCGGTCGGGGGACTAGCGCTGAAGATACGCAGTATTTT. Protein sequence: CASGRGTSAEDTQYF.

The V call is TRBV5-4, the J call TRBJ1-6; D is undetermined. V was trimmed by 5 bases and J by 4 bases, leaving 16 bases between them. The CDR3 runs to 16 residues. Germline values: CDR1 SGHNT, CDR2 YYREEE (reference sequence). The CDR3 region has the DNA TGTGCCAGCAGATCCGGACGCGGAGGATATAATTCACCCCTCCACTTT. It translates to CASRSGRGGYNSPLHF.

The chain links TRBV12-3 or TRBV12-4 to TRBJ2-3; 7 nucleotides align to TRBD2. The CDR3 loop spans 11 amino acids. With V trimmed by 6 bases and J by 9 bases, 3 bases remained unmatched. CDR3 sequence (DNA): TGTGCCAGCAGCGGGGGGAGAACGCAGTATTTT. Translation: CASSGGRTQYF.

The V gene is TRBV28, the J gene TRBJ1-1; TRBD1 might be the D (6 bases). The germline CDR1 and CDR2 sequences are MDHEN and SYDVKM. The CDR3 runs to 12 residues. With 8 bases removed from V and 4 bases from J, the gap between germline ends came to 11 bases. The CDR3 bases are TGTGCCAGCTTCACAGGGAGCACTGAAGCTTTCTTT. This gives the protein CASFTGSTEAFF.

The chain recombines TRBV13 with TRBJ2-2; D is possibly TRBD2 (5 bases). The V end was cut by 0 bases, the J end by 4 bases, with 9 bases between. This CDR3 region has 15 residues. Per germline, CDR1 PRHDT and CDR2 FYEKMQ (reference sequence). The DNA of the CDR3 is TGTGCCAGCAGCTTAGGGAGGGCAGGCACCGGGGAGCTGTTTTTT. Amino acids: CASSLGRAGTGELFF. Combining the CDR3 with reference TRBV13 and TRBJ2-2 gives the whole variable domain AAGVIQSPRHLIKEKRETATLKCYPIPRHDTVYWYQQGPGQDPQFLISFYEKMQSDKGSIPDRFSAQQFSDYHSELNMSSLELGDSALYFCASSLGRAGTGELFFGEGSRLTVL.

This rearrangement joins TRBV5-4 to TRBJ2-2; TRBD1 aligns across 10 bases. Germline assignment: CDR1 SGHNT and CDR2 YYREEE (reference sequence). V shed 4 bases, J shed 4 bases, and the junction held 7 bases outside the gene matches. CDR3 length: 16 residues. CDR3 protein: CASSGTGAPGTGELFF. The CDR3 DNA is TGTGCCAGCAGCGGGACAGGGGCGCCGGGCACCGGGGAGCTGTTTTTT.

The rearrangement links TRBV6-6 to TRBJ2-5, with D perhaps given as TRBD1 or TRBD2 (6 bases each). The CDR3 extends over 12 amino acids. V was pared by 6 bases and J by 5 bases, with 10 bases between. Germline V lookup: CDR1 MNHNY, CDR2 SVGAGI (reference sequence). The CDR3 loop is CASRGGWETQYF. In nucleotides, the CDR3 is TGTGCCAGCAGGGGGGGCTGGGAGACCCAGTACTTC.

This chain connects TRBV18 to TRBJ2-7; the D is unclear. Germline assignment: CDR1 KGHSH and CDR2 LQKENI. This CDR3 has 14 residues. Between the trimmed V and J ends, which lost 0 bases and 8 bases, there was a span of 14 bases. The CDR3 DNA is TGTGCCAGCTCACCACCGGATATTCTCGGGCAGCAGTACTTC. It yields the protein CASSPPDILGQQYF.

The chain employs TRBV9 and TRBJ2-2; the D is unclear. The CDR3 loop spans 14 amino acids. The germline CDR1 and CDR2 sequences are SGDLS and YYNGEE. V dropped 4 bases and J dropped 3 bases, with 10 bases sitting between them. The CDR3 region has the DNA TGTGCCAGCAGCAGGGCAGGAGACACCGGGGAGCTGTTTTTT. This translates into CASSRAGDTGELFF.

The chain carries TRBV2 and TRBJ1-2; 9 positions match TRBD1. V was clipped by 4 bases and J by 7 bases; unmatched bases: 7. Per germline, CDR1 SNHLY and CDR2 FYNNEI. The CDR3 sequence is 14 residues long. The CDR3 DNA reads TGTGCCAGCAGTGCGGACAGGGGCCTGGGTGGCTACACCTTC. It encodes CASSADRGLGGYTF.

The chain recombines TRBV7-2 with TRBJ2-4, with 9 nucleotides matching TRBD1. The germline V gene encodes CDR1 SGHTA and CDR2 FQGNSA. Trimming removed 5 bases from V and 5 bases from J; junction bases left unmatched: 10. The CDR3 covers 16 residues. Here the CDR3 DNA reads TGTGCCAGCAGCCCTTCCACCGACAGGGGGGAAAACATTCAGTACTTC. It specifies CASSPSTDRGENIQYF.

V usage is TRBV27 and J usage is TRBJ1-6; D is perhaps TRBD1 (6 bases). Germline V CDR1 and CDR2: MNHEY, SMNVEV (reference sequence). V lost 2 bases and J lost 0, with 14 bases in between. The CDR3 sequence is 18 residues long. CDR3 nucleotide sequence: TGTGCCAGCAGTTTAGGACAGCAAAAGAGCTCCTATAATTCACCCCTCCACTTT. Protein product: CASSLGQQKSSYNSPLHF.

This clone has just one count. V usage is TRBV6-5 and J usage is TRBJ2-2; the D is unclear. Trimming removed 5 bases from V and 5 bases from J, with 12 bases in between. The CDR3 consists of 14 residues. Germline V gene lookup returns CDR1 MNHEY and CDR2 SVGAGI. CDR3 DNA: TGTGCCAGCAGTAGAGCCTTGAGGACCGGGGAGCTGTTTTTT. This codes for CASSRALRTGELFF.